These 30 T cell receptor beta chains originate from one sample sequenced in a study of technical replicates of blood from a few donors. The assay was immunoSEQ multiplex PCR, and TCRdb's table has in-frame clones only and misses some. The sample contains tens of thousands of clones, 95% of which appear only once. The sample comprised T cells isolated from PBMCs. These receptors were obtained from a human donor in good health.

Only one count was recorded for this clone. The chain employs TRBV5-4 and TRBJ2-7, with 13 bases fitting TRBD2. V dropped 7 bases and J dropped 3; count of bases not matched to a gene: 10. Germline lookup yields CDR1 SGHNT and CDR2 YYREEE (reference sequence). There are 16 residues in the CDR3. CDR3 DNA sequence: TGTGCCAGCTCACGACTAGCGGGGGGAGACATCTACGAGCAGTACTTC. It is translated as CASSRLAGGDIYEQYF.

The chain recombines TRBV7-6 with TRBJ2-2; TRBD2 aligns across 9 bases. This CDR3 contains 16 residues. Looked up from germline, CDR1 is SGHVS and CDR2 is FNYEAQ. The junction had 3 bases not matched to a gene; V was cut back by 0 bases and J by 4 bases. For the CDR3, the DNA is TGTGCCAGCAGCTTAGCCTCGCGGGGGGGCACCGGGGAGCTGTTTTTT. Protein product: CASSLASRGGTGELFF.

The gene calls are TRBV9 and TRBJ1-3; 8 bases align to TRBD1. CDR3 length: 16 amino acids. Trimming removed 3 bases from V and 3 bases from J; junction bases left unmatched: 8. Germline CDR1 SGDLS, CDR2 YYNGEE. The CDR3 coding sequence is TGTGCCAGCAGCGAGGGGGGACAGGTCTTTGGAAACACCATATATTTT. Residues: CASSEGGQVFGNTIYF.

The rearrangement joins TRBV4-1 to TRBJ1-1; perhaps TRBD1 as D (5 bases). Germline lookup yields CDR1 MGHRA and CDR2 YSYEKL. Trimming left V 4 bases short and J 1 base short, with 19 bases between. The CDR3 covers 17 residues. The CDR3 is CASSRVVPGLSNTEAFF. CDR3 DNA sequence: TGCGCCAGCAGCCGAGTCGTACCGGGACTTTCGAACACTGAAGCTTTCTTT.

The chain links TRBV5-6 to TRBJ2-3; 9 bases line up with TRBD2. The CDR3 consists of 17 residues. Germline values: CDR1 SGHDT, CDR2 YYEEEE. The V and J ends lost 0 bases and 4 bases, in that order; junction bases with no gene match: 9. The CDR3 here is CASSLARGLASADTQYF. The CDR3 nucleotides read TGTGCCAGCAGCTTGGCCAGGGGACTAGCATCTGCAGATACGCAGTATTTT.

A single count supports this clone. The chain has TRBV6-5 and TRBJ2-1, with D possibly TRBD2 on 5 matching bases. The V end lost 5 bases, the J end lost 11 bases, and 10 bases lay between the germline ends. The CDR3 is 11 residues long. CDR1 is MNHEY and CDR2 is SVGAGI in the germline V gene. For the CDR3, the DNA is TGTGCCAGCAGTCCCCGGGGTCAGCAGTTCTTC. It yields the protein CASSPRGQQFF.

The DNA of the CDR3 is TGCGCCAGCAGCTCGAGCGGGGGGGCAACAGATACGCAGTATTTT. Translated, it gives CASSSSGGATDTQYF. The chain is built from TRBV5-1 and TRBJ2-3, with TRBD2 matching over 10 bases. CDR1 SGHRS and CDR2 YFSETQ come from the germline V gene. Losses at the gene ends were 3 bases for V and 3 bases for J; bases not matched to a gene: 4. The CDR3 is 15 residues long.

The rearrangement links TRBV14 to TRBJ2-7, with 7 bases lining up with TRBD2. Germline V CDR1 and CDR2: SGHDN, FVKESK. J was trimmed by 2 bases and V by 4 bases; bases with no gene match: 5. The CDR3 consists of 14 residues. The CDR3 nucleotides are TGTGCCAGCAGCCCCGGGGGGTCTCCCTACGAGCAGTACTTC. It codes for CASSPGGSPYEQYF.

The chain recombines TRBV9 with TRBJ2-3, with 8 bases identical to TRBD2. The CDR3 loop spans 16 amino acids. The ends lost 4 bases at V and 3 bases at J; junction bases unmatched: 10. CDR1 SGDLS and CDR2 YYNGEE come from the germline V gene. CDR3 sequence reads: CASSPRSGIGTDTQYF. CDR3 nucleotides: TGTGCCAGCAGCCCCCGTAGCGGGATTGGGACAGATACGCAGTATTTT.

This clone has more than one count but fewer than ten. This chain connects TRBV11-2 to TRBJ1-1; D unclear. V was cut by 4 bases and J by 6 bases, with 18 bases left in between. The CDR3 consists of 15 residues. Per the germline V gene, CDR1 is SGHAT and CDR2 is FQNNGV. CDR3 in amino acids: CASSSAGPGIPEAFF. CDR3 DNA: TGTGCCAGCAGCTCGGCCGGTCCGGGGATCCCTGAAGCTTTCTTT.

The chain combines TRBV18 with TRBJ1-2, with 7 bases lining up with TRBD1. V lost 2 bases to trimming and J lost 4 bases; unmatched junction nucleotides: 4. The germline CDR1 and CDR2 sequences are KGHSH and LQKENI. The CDR3 is 14 amino acids. This CDR3 is CASSPSGQAYGYTF. DNA of the CDR3: TGTGCCAGCTCACCATCTGGACAGGCCTATGGCTACACCTTC.

The chain combines TRBV10-1 with TRBJ2-1, with 9 bases lining up with TRBD1. This CDR3 has 16 residues. Germline CDR1 WNHNN, CDR2 SYGVQD (reference sequence). The ends lost 6 bases at V and 7 bases at J; junction bases unmatched: 13. The CDR3 bases are TGCGCCAGCAGCGGAGTGAACAGGGGGCTAAGAAATGAGCAGTTCTTC. It specifies CASSGVNRGLRNEQFF.

The chain is built from TRBV5-1 and TRBJ2-5; D possibly corresponds to TRBD1 (6 bases). With 4 bases removed from V and 1 base from J, the gap between germline ends came to 11 bases. The CDR3 is 14 amino acids. The germline CDR1 and CDR2 sequences are SGHRS and YFSETQ. In DNA, the CDR3 is TGCGCCAGCAGCACACAGGGTTCCCAAGAGACCCAGTACTTC. This encodes CASSTQGSQETQYF.

V gene TRBV2 combines with J gene TRBJ2-7; 7 nucleotides line up with TRBD2. There are 13 residues in the CDR3. CDR1 is SNHLY, CDR2 FYNNEI, per germline. J lost 5 bases, V lost 6 bases, and 7 bases had no gene match. CDR3 sequence reads: CASRRERLNEQYF. The CDR3 DNA is TGTGCCAGCAGGCGGGAGAGGCTCAACGAGCAGTACTTC.

This clone was seen just once. This CDR3 is CASSPEMNTEAFF. The CDR3 DNA is TGTGCCAGCAGCCCCGAGATGAACACTGAAGCTTTCTTT. The chain combines TRBV9 with TRBJ1-1; unclear D gene. The CDR3 has 13 residues. V was cut by 4 bases and J by 0 bases, with 7 bases left in between. The germline V gene has CDR1 SGDLS and CDR2 YYNGEE.

The chain carries TRBV4-1 and TRBJ2-5; 16 bases match TRBD2. The V segment lost 6 bases and the J segment 5 bases; nucleotides outside the gene matches: 9. Germline V gene sequence: CDR1 MGHRA, CDR2 YSYEKL. The CDR3 loop spans 17 amino acids. CDR3 nucleotide sequence: TGCGCCAGCAGGAGGGGACTAGCGGGAGGGGTGGGGGAGACCCAGTACTTC. Protein sequence: CASRRGLAGGVGETQYF.

The V gene is TRBV19, the J gene TRBJ2-1, with D perhaps TRBD1 (6 bases). CDR1 LNHDA and CDR2 SQIVND come from the germline V gene (reference sequence). V lost 6 bases to trimming and J lost 6 bases, with 12 bases between them. The CDR3 is 13 residues long. The CDR3 nucleotides read TGTGCCAGTAGCTCAGAACAGGGCAATGAGCAGTTCTTC. Encoded protein: CASSSEQGNEQFF.

The chain links TRBV5-4 to TRBJ2-5; a weak D match, TRBD1 (5 bases). The CDR3 runs 15 residues. V was cut by 1 base and J by 4 bases, with 14 bases left in between. Germline CDR1 SGHNT, CDR2 YYREEE (reference sequence). CDR3 in DNA: TGTGCCAGCAGCTTGTTATTAGGAAGGGGAGAGACCCAGTACTTC. It is translated as CASSLLLGRGETQYF. The full variable domain, with the rest looked up from reference TRBV5-4 and TRBJ2-5, is ETGVTQSPTHLIKTRGQQVTLRCSSQSGHNTVSWYQQALGQGPQFIFQYYREEENGRGNFPPRFSGLQFPNYSSELNVNALELDDSALYLCASSLLLGRGETQYFGPGTRLLVL.

The V gene is TRBV28, the J gene TRBJ2-7, with 9 nucleotides matching TRBD2. Germline CDR1 MDHEN, CDR2 SYDVKM. The length of the CDR3 is 16 residues. With 3 bases clipped from V and 3 bases from J, the junction kept 9 bases outside the gene matches. CDR3 bases: TGTGCCAGCAGTTTCGGGGGACTAGCAGCCCTCTACGAGCAGTACTTC. Amino acid sequence: CASSFGGLAALYEQYF.

The V and J genes are TRBV7-6 and TRBJ1-1; 8 bases line up with TRBD1. Germline V gene lookup returns CDR1 SGHVS and CDR2 FNYEAQ. The CDR3 sequence is 16 residues long. J gave up 0 bases and V 2 bases, and 5 bases lay outside the gene matches. DNA for the CDR3: TGTGCCAGCAGCTTAAGGACAGGGCTTATGAACACTGAAGCTTTCTTT. It is translated as CASSLRTGLMNTEAFF.

The chain employs TRBV6-1 and TRBJ2-7; TRBD1 is a possible D gene (7 bases). Between the trimmed V and J ends, which lost 7 bases and 5 bases, there was a span of 21 bases. Germline loops: CDR1 MNHNS, CDR2 SASEGT. The CDR3 runs 15 residues. The CDR3 spells CASNIGPGGTDEQYF. CDR3 sequence (DNA): TGTGCCAGCAATATCGGCCCAGGGGGGACGGACGAGCAGTACTTC.

This rearrangement joins TRBV7-3 to TRBJ2-7, with TRBD2 matching 8 bases. Germline V gives CDR1 SGHTA, CDR2 FQGTGA. After removal of 5 bases from V and 2 bases from J, the junction contained 5 bases not matched to a gene. CDR3 length: 14 amino acids. For the CDR3, the DNA is TGTGCCAGCAGCCCCCGGGAGGGGGCCTACGAGCAGTACTTC. Encoded protein: CASSPREGAYEQYF.

The rearrangement links TRBV13 to TRBJ2-7, with 10 bases lining up with TRBD1. V was clipped by 5 bases and J by 1 base; unmatched bases: 2. Germline loops: CDR1 PRHDT, CDR2 FYEKMQ (reference sequence). The length of the CDR3 is 14 residues. CDR3 sequence (DNA): TGTGCCAGCAGCGGGACAGGGGTTTCCTACGAGCAGTACTTC. It encodes CASSGTGVSYEQYF.

This clone was recorded only once. The chain joins TRBV19 to TRBJ2-1; TRBD2 agrees at 12 bases. The junction had 5 bases not matched to a gene; V was cut back by 8 bases and J by 0 bases. The germline V gene has CDR1 LNHDA and CDR2 SQIVND (reference sequence). The CDR3 is made up of 16 amino acids. The CDR3 DNA sequence: TGTGCCAGTGCTAGCGGGAGGGATAGCTCCTACAATGAGCAGTTCTTC. Residues: CASASGRDSSYNEQFF.

The chain employs TRBV7-9 and TRBJ2-1; a weak D match, TRBD2 (7 bases). From germline, CDR1 is SEHNR and CDR2 FQNEAQ (reference sequence). V gave up 4 bases and J gave up 8 bases, with 15 bases separating them. The CDR3 consists of 14 residues. CDR3 in DNA: TGTGCCAGCAGCTCCGTGCGGCGGGGGCATGAGCAGTTCTTC. This translates into CASSSVRRGHEQFF.

The chain employs TRBV19 and TRBJ2-7; 13 bases match TRBD2. V lost 3 bases to trimming and J lost 5 bases; unmatched junction nucleotides: 4. The CDR3 length is 15 residues. Germline values: CDR1 LNHDA, CDR2 SQIVND (reference sequence). CDR3 nucleotides: TGTGCCAGTAGTATCCGACTAGCGGGAGGCCACGAGCAGTACTTC. This translates into CASSIRLAGGHEQYF.

The chain combines TRBV7-3 with TRBJ2-3; 8 bases match TRBD1. The CDR3 runs 14 residues. J gave up 8 bases and V 4 bases, and 8 bases lay outside the gene matches. Germline CDR1 reads SGHTA; CDR2 reads FQGTGA. The CDR3 sequence is CASSSGQGGSTQYF. The DNA of the CDR3 is TGTGCCAGCAGCTCCGGACAGGGCGGCTCTACGCAGTATTTT. Complete variable domain (other parts from reference TRBV7-3 and TRBJ2-3): GAGVSQTPSNKVTEKGKYVELRCDPISGHTALYWYRQSLGQGPEFLIYFQGTGAADDSGLPNDRFFAVRPEGSVSTLKIQRTERGDSAVYLCASSSGQGGSTQYFGPGTRLTVL.

The V gene is TRBV4-1, the J gene TRBJ1-5, with 7 positions matching TRBD1. Germline CDR1 and CDR2: MGHRA and YSYEKL. J gave up 3 bases and V 2 bases, and 16 bases lay outside the gene matches. This CDR3 comprises 19 residues. CDR3 nucleotide sequence: TGCGCCAGCAGCCAACGGAACCCCACGACAGGGAAACTCAATCAGCCCCAGCATTTT. It specifies CASSQRNPTTGKLNQPQHF.

This chain links TRBV28 with TRBJ2-7; 10 nucleotides align to TRBD2. The CDR3 runs to 14 residues. The V gene end was trimmed by 8 bases and the J gene end by 5 bases; junction bases not matched to a gene: 9. CDR1 and CDR2 from the germline V gene are MDHEN and SYDVKM. CDR3 coding DNA: TGTGCCAGCCGCCCAGGGACTAGCGTCCACGAGCAGTACTTC. This codes for CASRPGTSVHEQYF.

This chain uses TRBV5-1 with TRBJ2-5; D unresolved. CDR3 length: 15 amino acids. Trimming removed 1 base from V and 2 bases from J, with 12 bases in between. Germline values: CDR1 SGHRS, CDR2 YFSETQ. In DNA, the CDR3 is TGCGCCAGCAGCTTGTTGCCCAGTTCGCAAGAGACCCAGTACTTC. Translation gives CASSLLPSSQETQYF. The whole variable domain, filled in from reference TRBV5-1 and TRBJ2-5, reads KAGVTQTPRYLIKTRGQQVTLSCSPISGHRSVSWYQQTPGQGLQFLFEYFSETQRNKGNFPGRFSGRQFSNSRSEMNVSTLELGDSALYLCASSLLPSSQETQYFGPGTRLLVL.